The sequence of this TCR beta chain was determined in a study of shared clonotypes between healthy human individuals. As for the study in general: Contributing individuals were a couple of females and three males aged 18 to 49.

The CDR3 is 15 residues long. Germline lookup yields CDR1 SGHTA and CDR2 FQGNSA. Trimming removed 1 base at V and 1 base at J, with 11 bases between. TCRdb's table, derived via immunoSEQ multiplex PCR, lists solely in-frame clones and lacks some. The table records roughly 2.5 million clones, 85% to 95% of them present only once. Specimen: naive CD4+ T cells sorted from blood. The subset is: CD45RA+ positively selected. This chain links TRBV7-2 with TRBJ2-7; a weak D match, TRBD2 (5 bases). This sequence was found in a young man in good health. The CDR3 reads CASSLGRAGSYEQYF. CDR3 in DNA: TGTGCCAGCAGCTTAGGTAGGGCGGGTTCCTACGAGCAGTACTTC. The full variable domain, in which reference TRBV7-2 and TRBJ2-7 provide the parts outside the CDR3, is GAGVSQSPSNKVTEKGKDVELRCDPISGHTALYWYRQSLGQGLEFLIYFQGNSAPDKSGLPSDRFSAERTGGSVSTLTIQRTQQEDSAVYLCASSLGRAGSYEQYFGPGTRLTVT.